This T cell receptor beta chain was recovered during a study of blood T cell repertoires in COVID-19. As for the study in general: Sources were T cells, B-cell-depleted T cells, or PBMCs; the material itself was cDNA or gDNA.

CDR1 and CDR2 from the germline V gene are KGHSH and LQKENI. This CDR3 region has 15 residues. V lost 1 base to trimming and J lost 2 bases, with 11 bases between them. In the study's own analysis: It was from reference gene primer amplification that nucleated cell counts were estimated. Sequencing was performed with immunoSEQ multiplex PCR; in TCRdb, only in-frame clones are kept and a portion is missing. Clone size and the V and J calls come from that table; the DNA yielded D and trimming. The table includes 270,000 or so clones, 82% detected once. The sample comprised peripheral blood. The chain joins TRBV18 to TRBJ2-5; D unresolved. The clonotype was recovered from a woman between 18 and 29 years old with acute or convalescent COVID-19. Here the CDR3 reads CASSPRGRNQETQYF. In nucleotides, the CDR3 is TGTGCCAGCTCACCACGAGGCCGGAATCAAGAGACCCAGTACTTC.